This T cell receptor (beta chain) was observed in a study of T cell responses to AZD1222 COVID-19 vaccine. Study-level results: Two AZD1222 administrations were followed by greater Spike-specific TCR breadth and depth. The study reported that nearly half of spike-specific TCRs target unmutated variant regions.

The protocol was immunoSEQ multiplex PCR, while the TCRdb copy is restricted to in-frame clones and leaves out a portion. In the table there are around 130,000 clones, about 90% of which are singletons. To note about this clone: Its specificity is not known.

The germline V gene encodes CDR1 SGHTA and CDR2 FQGTGA. The CDR3 spans 18 residues. The ends were cut back, 4 bases at V and 2 bases at J, with 23 bases in the middle. The origin of this receptor is an adult in good health. The chain is built from TRBV7-3 and TRBJ1-2; D not certain. Sequencing was performed on peripheral blood, taken on day 0 of AZD1222 vaccination. The CDR3 spells CASSSLRDTTAKNYGYTF. The CDR3 DNA follows: TGTGCCAGCAGCTCCCTACGAGATACTACCGCCAAAAACTATGGCTACACCTTC. Looking up the rest from reference TRBV7-3 and TRBJ1-2 gives the full variable domain: GAGVSQTPSNKVTEKGKYVELRCDPISGHTALYWYRQSLGQGPEFLIYFQGTGAADDSGLPNDRFFAVRPEGSVSTLKIQRTERGDSAVYLCASSSLRDTTAKNYGYTFGSGTRLTVV.